The entry below describes one TCR beta chain. The protocol was immunoSEQ multiplex PCR, while the TCRdb copy is restricted to in-frame clones and leaves out a portion. Of about 2 million clones listed, about 94% are singletons. Positive CCR7 selection of CD45RO-negative cells yielded the naive CD8 cells, and terminally differentiated effector memory CD45RA+ cells were excluded. V shed 5 bases and J shed 3 bases, with 17 bases lying between them. CDR3 length: 15 amino acids. CDR1 is PRHDT, CDR2 FYEKMQ, per germline (reference sequence). This sample was taken from a study of shared clonotypes between healthy human individuals.

What was sequenced was naive CD8+ T cells sorted from blood. V and J are TRBV13 and TRBJ2-7; maybe TRBD2 (7 bases). This sequence originates from a young man in good health. The CDR3 region is CASSPIGGAVYEQYF. CDR3 in DNA: TGTGCCAGCAGCCCGATAGGGGGGGCGGTCTACGAGCAGTACTTC.